This T cell receptor beta chain originates from a study of T cells after yellow fever vaccination. On this clonotype: As yet, its antigen is unknown.

A single record per CDR3 protein comes from TCRdb applying MiXCR to the 5' RACE reads. The data show 400,000 to 650,000 distinct CDR3 sequences, 21% seen once. Study-wide results and limits: The secondary response showed a weaker magnitude and a faster peak, day 5 versus 15.

The CDR3 totals 10 residues. Germline V gene sequence: CDR1 DFQATT, CDR2 SNEGSKA (reference sequence). V was clipped by 5 bases and J by 7 bases, with 9 bases between them. The gene calls are TRBV20-1 and TRBJ2-7; TRBD1 might be the D (6 bases). Sample: PBMCs, taken approximately 22 days after the first yellow fever vaccination. This TCR was sampled from a young man who received the YFV17D yellow fever vaccine. The CDR3 nucleotides read TGCAGTGCTGAAAGGGGGGAGCAGTACTTC. Protein product: CSAERGEQYF.